The present entry profiles one T cell receptor (beta chain) with its context. This clonotype was picked up a small number of times. Its recognized antigen is unknown. Base qualities were left out, and no much larger clone turns up one base away. The run used an Illumina HiSeq 1500. TCRdb ran its own pipeline on the public reads, namely fastp trimming at Q25 and MiXCR clone calling, and kept in-frame beta chains. Records with the same CDR3 protein are collapsed into one entry carrying the most frequent genes and DNA. In all, the sample holds tens of thousands of distinct CDR3 sequences, and 33% of those were seen once. Of the sample, about 73% falls within the top ten clones. The CDR3, cysteine through phenylalanine, is 14 amino acids long. Here the CDR3 DNA is all that survives: 42 bases in frame from base 1. The germline V gene sets CDR1 to SGHDT and CDR2 to YYEEEE. Trimming removed 0 bases from V and 5 bases from J, leaving 11 bases between the germline ends.

The sample is drawn from a study of T cell repertoires in cytomegalovirus infection (dated by TCRdb to between 2018 and 2021). For the study in its entirety: Because public TCR beta signatures pointed to carriage of CMV infection together with the matching HLA type, the HLA type of each donor mattered for the analysis.

What the work shows at the level of the full study, not this receptor alone: The ex vivo response was dominated by HLA-C-restricted CMV-specific TCR beta clonotypes, which also provided the single most frequent clonotype in two of eight donors. Cumulative frequency of public TCR beta family members discriminated carriers of CMV infection plus the relevant HLA type in this cohort and an independent 352-donor cohort.

The sample taken for sequencing was PBMCs, sequenced either directly or after in vitro stimulation (not recorded which). The TCR sequence derives from a human donor in good health (CMV status not recorded). Some clones in this sample may be carry-over from other donors' samples. The rearrangement combines TRBV5-6 with TRBJ1-1; no D segment can be confidently identified. The DNA reads TGTGCCAGCAGCTTGGGCGGAAAGCTAACTGAAGCTTTCTTT. The resulting protein is CASSLGGKLTEAFF.